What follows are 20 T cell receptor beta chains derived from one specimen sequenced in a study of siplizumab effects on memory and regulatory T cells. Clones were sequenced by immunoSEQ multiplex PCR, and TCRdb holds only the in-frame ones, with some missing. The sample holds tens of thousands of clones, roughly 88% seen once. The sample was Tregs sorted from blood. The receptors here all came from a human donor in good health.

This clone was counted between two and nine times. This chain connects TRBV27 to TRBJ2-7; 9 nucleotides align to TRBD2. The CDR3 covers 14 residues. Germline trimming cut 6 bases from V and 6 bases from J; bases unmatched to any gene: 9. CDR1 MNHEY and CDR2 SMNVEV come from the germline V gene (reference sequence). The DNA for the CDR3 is TGTGCCAGCAGGATGGCGGGAGGGCCGTTCGAGCAGTACTTC. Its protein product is CASRMAGGPFEQYF.

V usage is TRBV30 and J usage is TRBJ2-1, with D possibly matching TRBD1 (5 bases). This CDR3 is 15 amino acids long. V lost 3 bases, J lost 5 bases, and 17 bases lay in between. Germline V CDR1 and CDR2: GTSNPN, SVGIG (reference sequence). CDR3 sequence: CAWSPIRTPNNEQFF. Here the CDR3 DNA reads TGTGCCTGGAGCCCCATAAGGACACCGAACAATGAGCAGTTCTTC.

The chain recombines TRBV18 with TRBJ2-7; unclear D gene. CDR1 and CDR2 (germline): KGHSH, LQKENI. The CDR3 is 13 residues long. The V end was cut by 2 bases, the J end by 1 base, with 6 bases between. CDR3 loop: CASSPRQSYEQYF. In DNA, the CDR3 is TGTGCCAGCTCACCAAGGCAGTCCTACGAGCAGTACTTC.

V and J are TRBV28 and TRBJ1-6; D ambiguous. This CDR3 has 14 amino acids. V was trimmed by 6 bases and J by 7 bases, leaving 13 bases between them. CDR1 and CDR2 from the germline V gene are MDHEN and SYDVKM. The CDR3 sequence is CASRDRSGNSPLHF. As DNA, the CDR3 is TGTGCCAGCAGAGACCGCTCTGGGAATTCACCCCTCCACTTT. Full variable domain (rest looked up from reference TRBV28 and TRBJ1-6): DVKVTQSSRYLVKRTGEKVFLECVQDMDHENMFWYRQDPGLGLRLIYFSYDVKMKEKGDIPEGYSVSREKKERFSLILESASTNQTSMYLCASRDRSGNSPLHFGNGTRLTVT.

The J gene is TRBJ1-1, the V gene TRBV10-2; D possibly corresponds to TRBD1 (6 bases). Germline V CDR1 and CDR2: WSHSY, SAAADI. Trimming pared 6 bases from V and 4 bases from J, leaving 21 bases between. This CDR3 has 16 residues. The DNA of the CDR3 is TGCGCCAGCAGGACCCGATTGGGGGGCAGGGGCACTGAAGCTTTCTTT. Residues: CASRTRLGGRGTEAFF.

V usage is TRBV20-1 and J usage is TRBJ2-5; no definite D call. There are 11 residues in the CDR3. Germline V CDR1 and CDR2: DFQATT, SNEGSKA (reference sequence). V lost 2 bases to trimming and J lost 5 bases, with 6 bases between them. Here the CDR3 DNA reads TGCAGTGCTAGACGGTGGGAGACCCAGTACTTC. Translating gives CSARRWETQYF.

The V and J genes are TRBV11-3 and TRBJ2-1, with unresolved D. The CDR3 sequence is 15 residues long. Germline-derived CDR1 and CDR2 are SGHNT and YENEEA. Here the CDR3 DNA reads TGTGCAACGAGTCACCCGAAGCGACACTACAATGAGCAGTTCTTC. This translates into CATSHPKRHYNEQFF.

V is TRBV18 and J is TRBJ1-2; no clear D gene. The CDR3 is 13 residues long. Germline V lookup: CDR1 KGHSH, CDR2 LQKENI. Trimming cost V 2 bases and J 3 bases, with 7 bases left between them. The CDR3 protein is CASSPAPDYGYTF. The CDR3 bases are TGTGCCAGCTCACCAGCACCGGACTATGGCTACACCTTC. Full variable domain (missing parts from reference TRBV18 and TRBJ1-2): NAGVMQNPRHLVRRRGQEARLRCSPMKGHSHVYWYRQLPEEGLKFMVYLQKENIIDESGMPKERFSAEFPKEGPSILRIQQVVRGDSAAYFCASSPAPDYGYTFGSGTRLTVV.

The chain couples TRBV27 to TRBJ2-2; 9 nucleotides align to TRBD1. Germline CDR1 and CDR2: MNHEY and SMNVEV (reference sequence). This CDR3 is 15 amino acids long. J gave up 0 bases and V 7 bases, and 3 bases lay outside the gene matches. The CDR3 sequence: CASKQGAPNTGELFF. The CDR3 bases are TGTGCCAGCAAACAGGGGGCCCCGAACACCGGGGAGCTGTTTTTT.

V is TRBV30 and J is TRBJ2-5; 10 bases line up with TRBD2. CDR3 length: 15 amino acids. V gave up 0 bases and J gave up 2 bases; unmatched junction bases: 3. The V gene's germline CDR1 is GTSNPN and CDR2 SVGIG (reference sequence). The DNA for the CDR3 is TGTGCCTGGAGTGTCGGACTAGCGGTACAAGAGACCCAGTACTTC. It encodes CAWSVGLAVQETQYF.

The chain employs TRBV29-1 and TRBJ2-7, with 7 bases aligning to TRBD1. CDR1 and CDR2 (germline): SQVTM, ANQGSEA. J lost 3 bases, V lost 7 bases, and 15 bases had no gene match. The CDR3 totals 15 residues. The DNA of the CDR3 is TGCAGCGCTGGGGTGTACAGGGGTTCCTACTACGAGCAGTACTTC. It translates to CSAGVYRGSYYEQYF.

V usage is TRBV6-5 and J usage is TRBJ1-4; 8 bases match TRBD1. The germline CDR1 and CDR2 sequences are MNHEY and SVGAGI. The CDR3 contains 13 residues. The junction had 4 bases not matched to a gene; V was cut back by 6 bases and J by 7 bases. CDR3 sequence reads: CASRAGTGEKLFF. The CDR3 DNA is TGTGCCAGCAGAGCGGGGACAGGTGAAAAACTGTTTTTT.

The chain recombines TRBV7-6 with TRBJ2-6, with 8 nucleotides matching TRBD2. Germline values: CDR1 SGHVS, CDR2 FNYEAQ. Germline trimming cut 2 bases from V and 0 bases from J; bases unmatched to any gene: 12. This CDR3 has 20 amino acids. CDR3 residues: CASSLFTGGALSSGANVLTF. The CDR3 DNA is TGTGCCAGCAGCTTATTTACCGGGGGGGCCCTAAGCTCTGGGGCCAACGTCCTGACTTTC.

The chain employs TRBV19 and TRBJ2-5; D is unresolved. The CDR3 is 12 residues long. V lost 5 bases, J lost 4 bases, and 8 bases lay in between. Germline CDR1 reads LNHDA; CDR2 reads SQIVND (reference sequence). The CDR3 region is CASSQFGETQYF. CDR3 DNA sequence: TGTGCCAGTAGTCAATTTGGAGAGACCCAGTACTTC.

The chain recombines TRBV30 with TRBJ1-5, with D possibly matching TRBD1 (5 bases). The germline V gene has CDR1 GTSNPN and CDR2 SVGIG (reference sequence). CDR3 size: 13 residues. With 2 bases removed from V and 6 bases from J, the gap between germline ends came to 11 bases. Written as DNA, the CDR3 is TGTGCCTGGAGTTTCAGGAGGGGTCAGCCCCAGCATTTT. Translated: CAWSFRRGQPQHF. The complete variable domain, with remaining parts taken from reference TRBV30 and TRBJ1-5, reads SQTIHQWPATLVQPVGSPLSLECTVEGTSNPNLYWYRQAAGRGLQLLFYSVGIGQISSEVPQNLSASRPQDRQFILSSKKLLLSDSGFYLCAWSFRRGQPQHFGDGTRLSIL.

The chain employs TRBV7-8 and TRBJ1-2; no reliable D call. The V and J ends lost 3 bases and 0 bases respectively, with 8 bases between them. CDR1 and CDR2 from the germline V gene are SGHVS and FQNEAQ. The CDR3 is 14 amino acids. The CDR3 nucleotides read TGTGCCAGCAGCTTTGACCCAGCTAACTATGGCTACACCTTC. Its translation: CASSFDPANYGYTF.

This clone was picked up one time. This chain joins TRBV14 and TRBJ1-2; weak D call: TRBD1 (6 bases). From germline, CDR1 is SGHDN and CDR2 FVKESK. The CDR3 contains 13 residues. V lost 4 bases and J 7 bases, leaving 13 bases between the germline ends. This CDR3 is CASSPSRGTGYTF. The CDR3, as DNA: TGTGCCAGCAGCCCGAGCAGGGGAACTGGCTACACCTTC.

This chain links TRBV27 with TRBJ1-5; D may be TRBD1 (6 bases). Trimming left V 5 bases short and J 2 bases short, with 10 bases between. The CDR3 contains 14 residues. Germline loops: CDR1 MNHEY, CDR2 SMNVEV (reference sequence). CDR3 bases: TGTGCCAGCAGTCAGACAGGTCGCAATCAGCCCCAGCATTTT. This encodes CASSQTGRNQPQHF.

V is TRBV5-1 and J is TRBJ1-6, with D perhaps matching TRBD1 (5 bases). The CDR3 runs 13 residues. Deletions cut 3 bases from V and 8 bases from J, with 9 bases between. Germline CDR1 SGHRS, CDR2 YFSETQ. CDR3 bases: TGCGCCAGCAGCTGGGCGGGGGATTCACCCCTCCACTTT. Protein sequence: CASSWAGDSPLHF. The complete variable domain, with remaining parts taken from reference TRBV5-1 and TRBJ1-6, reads KAGVTQTPRYLIKTRGQQVTLSCSPISGHRSVSWYQQTPGQGLQFLFEYFSETQRNKGNFPGRFSGRQFSNSRSEMNVSTLELGDSALYLCASSWAGDSPLHFGNGTRLTVT.

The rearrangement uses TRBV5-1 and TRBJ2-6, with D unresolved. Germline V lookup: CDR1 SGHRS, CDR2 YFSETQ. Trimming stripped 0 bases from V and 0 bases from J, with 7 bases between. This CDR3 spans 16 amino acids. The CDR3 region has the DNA TGCGCCAGCAGCTTGGCCCGGGCCTCTGGGGCCAACGTCCTGACTTTC. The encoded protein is CASSLARASGANVLTF.